A single sample gave rise to the 27 T cell receptor beta chains below, sequenced in a study of cytomegalovirus exposure and HLA in healthy donors (dated by TCRdb to about 2017). Libraries were built with the immunoSEQ multiplex PCR assay. For the multiplex PCR, a mixture combining 60 forward primers for TCR Vbeta segments and 13 reverse primers for TCR Jbeta segments was used. TCRdb provides this immuneACCESS table in a form limited to in-frame rearrangements. Some clones are lacking; in checked studies, under half of them reflect an unresolved V gene, and why the rest are absent is not known. Here the sample has tens of thousands of clones; approximately 80% occur a single time. The ten largest clones represent 3.8% of the sample. The sample taken for sequencing was PBMCs. The receptors come from a man in his fifties in good health and CMV-seronegative.

CDR3 in amino acids: CASSLRQVTEAFF. The CDR3 region has the DNA TGTGCCAGCAGCCTTCGACAGGTCACTGAAGCTTTCTTT. V is TRBV6-1 and J is TRBJ1-1, with D possibly TRBD1 on 6 matching bases. V dropped 6 bases and J dropped 4 bases, with 12 bases sitting between them. CDR3 size: 13 residues. Germline V lookup: CDR1 MNHNS, CDR2 SASEGT.

The chain is built from TRBV7-6 and TRBJ2-7, with 9 bases that match TRBD2. Germline V gene data show CDR1 as SGHVS and CDR2 as FNYEAQ. The CDR3 totals 16 residues. The trim removed 5 bases at V and 7 bases at J, leaving 15 bases unmatched. CDR3: CASSRGAGGLGGEQYF. The DNA for the CDR3 is TGTGCCAGCAGCCGGGGGGCGGGAGGGCTTGGGGGTGAGCAGTACTTC.

The chain recombines TRBV5-1 with TRBJ2-3, with a tentative D call TRBD2 (5 bases). Per the germline V gene, CDR1 is SGHRS and CDR2 is YFSETQ. CDR3 length: 16 residues. The V end was cut by 4 bases, the J end by 1 base, with 16 bases between. The CDR3 spells CASSLFLRVGTDTQYF. CDR3 sequence (DNA): TGCGCCAGCAGCCTCTTTTTGAGGGTGGGCACAGATACGCAGTATTTT.

The chain uses TRBV18 and TRBJ2-7; no firm D call. CDR1 is KGHSH and CDR2 is LQKENI in the germline V gene. Deletions cut 2 bases from V and 3 bases from J, with 5 bases between. The CDR3 is 12 residues long. CDR3 in DNA: TGTGCCAGCTCACCAAATCTCTACGAGCAGTACTTC. Translated, it gives CASSPNLYEQYF.

The CDR3 loop reads CASLLGAGGNTEAFF. The DNA for the CDR3 is TGCGCCAGCCTTCTAGGGGCAGGGGGAAACACTGAAGCTTTCTTT. The V call is TRBV5-1, the J call TRBJ1-1; 7 bases map to TRBD1. This CDR3 has 15 residues. Trimming cost V 7 bases and J 2 bases; bases outside gene matches: 11. Germline lookup yields CDR1 SGHRS and CDR2 YFSETQ.

The J gene is TRBJ2-3, the V gene TRBV4-1; 7 bases match TRBD1. This CDR3 spans 16 amino acids. V was pared by 1 base and J by 4 bases, with 8 bases of the junction left unmatched. Per germline, CDR1 MGHRA and CDR2 YSYEKL. The CDR3 DNA is TGCGCCAGCAGCCAAGTAGGCAGGGGGAGCGCAGATACGCAGTATTTT. As protein: CASSQVGRGSADTQYF.

Of note for this clone: One end of the junction is discordant with germline, which a read error may explain. Here the CDR3 DNA reads TGTGCCAGCAGCCAAGAAGGTCAGGGGGCCCGGGGGAGGGTTTTT. Encoded protein: CASSQEGQGARGRVF. This rearrangement joins TRBV4-2 to TRBJ1-4; 8 bases line up with TRBD1. The length of the CDR3 is 15 residues. CDR1 is LGHNA, CDR2 YNFKEQ, per germline.

This clone was seen only once. V is TRBV9 and J is TRBJ2-1; a possible D gene is TRBD2 (7 bases). The V end lost 0 bases, the J end lost 4 bases, and 14 bases lay between the germline ends. Germline CDR1 reads SGDLS; CDR2 reads YYNGEE. This CDR3 region has 16 residues. CDR3 DNA: TGTGCCAGCAGCGTAGCCTGGGGGGGCCAATACAATGAGCAGTTCTTC. Residues: CASSVAWGGQYNEQFF. Based on the CDR3 plus reference TRBV9 and TRBJ2-1, the full variable domain is DSGVTQTPKHLITATGQRVTLRCSPRSGDLSVYWYQQSLDQGLQFLIQYYNGEERAKGNILERFSAQQFPDLHSELNLSSLELGDSALYFCASSVAWGGQYNEQFFGPGTRLTVL.

This chain links TRBV7-9 with TRBJ2-5, with D unclear. V dropped 0 bases and J dropped 2 bases, with 7 bases sitting between them. Germline CDR1 is SEHNR and CDR2 is FQNEAQ (reference sequence). This CDR3 contains 14 residues. The CDR3 bases are TGTGCCAGCAGCTTAGCAGAGACACAAGAGACCCAGTACTTC. Protein sequence: CASSLAETQETQYF.

V and J are TRBV18 and TRBJ1-1, with a weak D call TRBD1 (5 bases). Germline lookup yields CDR1 KGHSH and CDR2 LQKENI. The germline V and J ends were trimmed by 3 bases and 6 bases, with 20 bases remaining between them. The CDR3 has 16 amino acids. CDR3 amino acids: CASSPFSGTGGAEAFF. As DNA, the CDR3 is TGTGCCAGCTCACCCTTCTCCGGGACGGGGGGAGCTGAAGCTTTCTTT.

This clone was seen only a few times. The chain joins TRBV5-1 to TRBJ2-1, with a weak D call TRBD2 (5 bases). Germline CDR1 is SGHRS and CDR2 is YFSETQ. This CDR3 comprises 15 residues. The V gene lost 0 bases and the J gene lost 3 bases, with 10 bases spanning the gap. The CDR3 nucleotides are TGCGCCAGCAGCTTGGAAGGAGCGGACTACAATGAGCAGTTCTTC. Translating it yields CASSLEGADYNEQFF.

This chain uses TRBV28 with TRBJ1-2; D is ambiguous. Germline values: CDR1 MDHEN, CDR2 SYDVKM. Trimming took 5 bases from V and 0 from J, leaving 13 bases between them. CDR3 length equals 15 residues. The CDR3: CASSLPGEANYGYTF. The CDR3 nucleotides are TGTGCCAGCAGTCTGCCTGGGGAGGCTAACTATGGCTACACCTTC.

The chain combines TRBV2 with TRBJ2-5, with 7 bases aligning to TRBD1. Germline V gene lookup returns CDR1 SNHLY and CDR2 FYNNEI. V gave up 6 bases and J gave up 4 bases; unmatched junction bases: 5. CDR3 length: 13 residues. The CDR3 bases are TGTGCCAGCAGCGCAGACAGGGTAGAGACCCAGTACTTC. Translating gives CASSADRVETQYF.

The chain links TRBV28 to TRBJ2-6; 8 positions match TRBD2. V lost 7 bases and J lost 9; bases outside the gene matches: 8. This CDR3 region has 14 residues. The germline V gene has CDR1 MDHEN and CDR2 SYDVKM. CDR3 nucleotides: TGTGCCAGCACCCAAGGACTAGCCGGCAACGTCCTGACTTTC. Translation gives CASTQGLAGNVLTF.

This chain connects TRBV28 to TRBJ1-5; D is perhaps TRBD1 (6 bases). CDR3 length equals 15 residues. The ends were cut back, 3 bases at V and 4 bases at J, with 13 bases in the middle. The germline V gene has CDR1 MDHEN and CDR2 SYDVKM. CDR3 amino acids: CASSFLQGGNQPQHF. The CDR3 nucleotides are TGTGCCAGCAGTTTTCTACAGGGAGGGAATCAGCCCCAGCATTTT.

There are a few counts of this clone. This rearrangement joins TRBV10-3 to TRBJ1-4, with 10 bases matching TRBD1. Germline-derived CDR1 and CDR2 are ENHRY and SYGVKD. J lost 5 bases, V lost 0 bases, and 3 bases had no gene match. CDR3 length equals 16 residues. The CDR3 DNA sequence: TGTGCCATCAGTGAGTCCGGACAGGGGGGGAATGAAAAACTGTTTTTT. Translation gives CAISESGQGGNEKLFF.

The rearrangement links TRBV7-9 to TRBJ1-2; 11 bases are a match to TRBD1. Germline CDR1 and CDR2: SEHNR and FQNEAQ (reference sequence). This CDR3 region has 12 residues. J was trimmed by 13 bases and V by 4 bases; bases with no gene match: 5. The CDR3 loop reads CASSYGQGAATF. The CDR3 DNA reads as TGTGCCAGCAGCTACGGACAGGGGGCAGCCACCTTC.

The rearrangement links TRBV11-2 to TRBJ2-7, with D possibly matching TRBD2 (5 bases). V lost 4 bases and J lost 7, with 8 bases in between. The CDR3 extends over 11 amino acids. Germline-derived CDR1 and CDR2 are SGHAT and FQNNGV. The CDR3 reads CASSSRREQYF. The DNA for the CDR3 is TGTGCCAGCAGCTCCAGGAGGGAGCAGTACTTC.

This chain uses TRBV28 with TRBJ2-7; the D gene is possibly TRBD1 (6 bases). The CDR3 is made up of 14 amino acids. The ends were cut back, 2 bases at V and 0 bases at J, with 8 bases in the middle. CDR1 and CDR2 (germline): MDHEN, SYDVKM. The DNA for the CDR3 is TGTGCCAGCAGTTTAGGGACACCCTCCTACGAGCAGTACTTC. It yields the protein CASSLGTPSYEQYF.

The chain is built from TRBV25-1 and TRBJ2-1; 10 bases line up with TRBD2. V lost 4 bases, J lost 4 bases, and 7 bases stayed unmatched. The CDR3 loop spans 16 amino acids. Germline CDR1 MGHDK, CDR2 SYGVNS. The CDR3 is CASSGWTSGSYNEQFF. The CDR3 DNA follows: TGTGCCAGCAGTGGGTGGACTAGCGGAAGTTACAATGAGCAGTTCTTC.

The chain is built from TRBV6-5 and TRBJ2-5; TRBD1 aligns across 7 bases. The DNA end lines up better with TRBJ2-7; the J call may be wrong. The CDR3 contains 12 residues. CDR1 and CDR2 (germline): MNHEY, SVGAGI. The CDR3 loop is CASLDRTYEQYF. Written as DNA, the CDR3 is TGTGCCAGCTTGGACAGGACCTACGAGCAGTACTTC.

V usage is TRBV5-8 and J usage is TRBJ2-1; 9 bases match TRBD2. This CDR3 has 16 amino acids. CDR1 SGHTS and CDR2 YDEGEE come from the germline V gene. Trimming at V came to 3 bases and at J to 4 bases, leaving 8 bases not matched to a gene. This CDR3 reads CASSSPGTSNYNEQFF. CDR3 DNA sequence: TGTGCCAGCAGCTCGCCCGGGACTAGCAATTACAATGAGCAGTTCTTC. Supplemented by reference TRBV5-8 and TRBJ2-1, the full variable domain reads EAGVTQSPTHLIKTRGQQATLRCSPISGHTSVYWYQQALGLGLQFLLWYDEGEERNRGNFPPRFSGRQFPNYSSELNVNALELEDSALYLCASSSPGTSNYNEQFFGPGTRLTVL.

The V gene is TRBV7-3, the J gene TRBJ2-2; 14 bases match TRBD2. Germline V lookup: CDR1 SGHTA, CDR2 FQGTGA. The CDR3 is made up of 17 amino acids. V shed 3 bases, J shed 9 bases, and the junction held 9 bases outside the gene matches. CDR3 coding DNA: TGTGCCAGCAGCTTGGGACTAGCGGGAGTGTCTGGGCGGGAGCTGTTTTTT. Amino acid sequence: CASSLGLAGVSGRELFF.

The chain has TRBV6-1 and TRBJ2-5, with D perhaps matching TRBD2 (6 bases). CDR1 is MNHNS and CDR2 is SASEGT in the germline V gene. CDR3 size: 14 residues. V dropped 5 bases and J dropped 4 bases, with 14 bases sitting between them. CDR3 sequence: CASSIQRVRETQYF. Here the CDR3 DNA reads TGTGCCAGCAGTATCCAGCGGGTTCGAGAGACCCAGTACTTC.

This chain uses TRBV5-1 with TRBJ1-1; a weak D match, TRBD1 (5 bases). V lost 4 bases, J lost 0 bases, and 16 bases lay in between. CDR1 is SGHRS, CDR2 YFSETQ, per germline. CDR3 size: 16 residues. CDR3: CASSPRGPVLNTEAFF. The CDR3 DNA reads TGCGCCAGCAGCCCTAGGGGCCCCGTTTTGAACACTGAAGCTTTCTTT.

This rearrangement joins TRBV5-1 to TRBJ2-1; 8 positions agree with TRBD1. The V gene end was trimmed by 1 base and the J gene end by 0 bases; junction bases not matched to a gene: 6. The CDR3 has 17 residues. Germline V gene sequence: CDR1 SGHRS, CDR2 YFSETQ. This CDR3 reads CASSLRGQASSYNEQFF. The CDR3 bases are TGCGCCAGCAGCTTGAGGGGACAGGCGAGCTCCTACAATGAGCAGTTCTTC.

The rearrangement links TRBV5-5 to TRBJ1-4; D possibly corresponds to TRBD1 (6 bases). The germline V and J ends were trimmed by 2 bases and 4 bases, with 12 bases remaining between them. Germline V gives CDR1 SGHKS, CDR2 YYEKEE (reference sequence). There are 15 residues in the CDR3. CDR3 DNA sequence: TGTGCCAGCAGCTTTGGGGGGGCCATTAATGAAAAACTGTTTTTT. As protein: CASSFGGAINEKLFF.